A single sample gave rise to the 17 T cell receptor beta chains below, sequenced in a study of T cells after yellow fever vaccination. TCRdb independently ran MiXCR on the 5' RACE reads; one entry per CDR3 protein. In the table there are around 310,000 distinct CDR3 sequences, around 3.9% of which are singletons. Sequences were derived from PBMCs, sampled on the day of the yellow fever booster vaccination. All receptors come from a man aged 18 to 35 who received the YFV17D yellow fever vaccine.

This clonotype was seen at least ten times. The V gene is TRBV9, the J gene TRBJ2-5; 11 nucleotides match TRBD2. Germline CDR1 and CDR2: SGDLS and YYNGEE. With V trimmed by 2 bases and J by 5 bases, 5 bases remained unmatched. The CDR3 runs 15 residues. The CDR3 region is CASSVGTSGRETQYF. The CDR3 DNA reads as TGTGCCAGCAGCGTCGGGACTAGCGGCCGGGAGACCCAGTACTTC.

This clonotype was counted many times. This chain links TRBV29-1 with TRBJ1-5; D gene unclear. The CDR3 is 12 residues long. Germline values: CDR1 SQVTM, CDR2 ANQGSEA. V lost 7 bases, J lost 4 bases, and 11 bases lay in between. CDR3 protein: CSASWGNQPQHF. The CDR3 DNA reads as TGCAGCGCGAGTTGGGGAAATCAGCCCCAGCATTTT.

This clonotype was seen more than once but under ten times. The V call is TRBV20-1, the J call TRBJ1-3; D remains ambiguous. Per germline, CDR1 DFQATT and CDR2 SNEGSKA (reference sequence). This CDR3 has 13 amino acids. V lost 0 bases and J lost 4, with 7 bases in between. CDR3 in DNA: TGCAGTGCTAGAGACGAGGGAGGAAACACCATATATTTT. Its protein product is CSARDEGGNTIYF.

This clonotype was seen more than once but under ten times. The DNA of the CDR3 is TGTGCCAGCAGCCAACGGGGTGATCAGCCCCAGCATTTT. It is translated as CASSQRGDQPQHF. The chain has TRBV14 and TRBJ1-5; no reliable D call. The CDR3 spans 13 residues. Germline V lookup: CDR1 SGHDN, CDR2 FVKESK. Trimming removed 2 bases from V and 5 bases from J, with 7 bases in between.

This clonotype was recorded many times. The chain carries TRBV5-6 and TRBJ2-2; possible D gene TRBD1, 6 bases. This CDR3 region has 14 residues. Trimming removed 0 bases at V and 6 bases at J, with 9 bases between. CDR1 and CDR2 from the germline V gene are SGHDT and YYEEEE. CDR3 region: CASSLEWTAGELFF. The DNA for the CDR3 is TGTGCCAGCAGCTTGGAGTGGACAGCCGGGGAGCTGTTTTTT. The variable domain in full, completed from reference TRBV5-6 and TRBJ2-2, reads DAGVTQSPTHLIKTRGQQVTLRCSPKSGHDTVSWYQQALGQGPQFIFQYYEEEERQRGNFPDRFSGHQFPNYSSELNVNALLLGDSALYLCASSLEWTAGELFFGEGSRLTVL.

Details on this clonotype: The CDR3 ends on some other residue instead of the conserved phenylalanine or tryptophan, so this is likely a read error. The chain links TRBV19 to TRBJ2-7, with D unresolved. Germline V gene data show CDR1 as LNHDA and CDR2 as SQIVND (reference sequence). Trimming removed 3 bases from V and 0 bases from J, with 6 bases in between. This CDR3 comprises 13 residues. The CDR3 spells CASSIFVSYEQYY. CDR3 nucleotide sequence: TGTGCCAGTAGTATCTTCGTCTCCTACGAGCAGTACTAC.

This clonotype has ten or more counts. This chain links TRBV5-1 with TRBJ2-2; 11 bases are a match to TRBD2. There are 15 residues in the CDR3. V shed 7 bases and J 3 bases; nucleotides not matched to a gene: 5. Germline V gene lookup returns CDR1 SGHRS and CDR2 YFSETQ. The CDR3 protein is CASPPSGGHTGELFF. In DNA form, the CDR3 reads TGCGCCAGCCCCCCTAGCGGGGGGCACACCGGGGAGCTGTTTTTT. Combining the CDR3 with reference TRBV5-1 and TRBJ2-2 gives the whole variable domain KAGVTQTPRYLIKTRGQQVTLSCSPISGHRSVSWYQQTPGQGLQFLFEYFSETQRNKGNFPGRFSGRQFSNSRSEMNVSTLELGDSALYLCASPPSGGHTGELFFGEGSRLTVL.

The DNA for the CDR3 is TGTGCCAGCAGCATCTCCGCTAACTATGGCTACACCTTC. Its protein product is CASSISANYGYTF. V usage is TRBV7-9 and J usage is TRBJ1-2; D unclear. The CDR3 is made up of 13 amino acids. Germline V CDR1 and CDR2: SEHNR, FQNEAQ (reference sequence). V was shortened by 5 bases and J by 0 bases, with 7 bases between the two germline ends.

This clonotype was seen ten or more times. The rearrangement uses TRBV7-2 and TRBJ1-2, with a weak D call TRBD1 (5 bases). The CDR3 contains 13 residues. Germline CDR1 SGHTA, CDR2 FQGNSA. Trimming took 5 bases from V and 4 from J, leaving 11 bases between them. The CDR3 loop is CASSPGWAYGYTF. The CDR3 DNA reads as TGTGCCAGCAGCCCAGGGTGGGCCTATGGCTACACCTTC.

The V call is TRBV10-3, the J call TRBJ2-5, with TRBD1 as a possible D gene (6 bases). From germline, CDR1 is ENHRY and CDR2 SYGVKD. V lost 8 bases and J 2 bases, leaving 12 bases between the germline ends. This CDR3 contains 13 residues. The CDR3 region has the DNA TGTGCCATCCAACAGGGCCAGCAAGAGACCCAGTACTTC. Protein product: CAIQQGQQETQYF.

V gene TRBV5-1 combines with J gene TRBJ2-1; 12 bases are shared with TRBD2. In germline, CDR1 is SGHRS, CDR2 YFSETQ. This CDR3 has 13 amino acids. J was trimmed by 6 bases and V by 5 bases; bases with no gene match: 0. The CDR3, as DNA: TGCGCCAGCAGGGGACTAGCGGGCAATGAGCAGTTCTTC. Its translation: CASRGLAGNEQFF.

In this sample, this clonotype turned up many times. V is TRBV20-1 and J is TRBJ1-5, with TRBD1 as a possible D gene (5 bases). The V end lost 0 bases, the J end lost 4 bases, and 10 bases lay between the germline ends. The CDR3 totals 14 residues. Germline CDR1 and CDR2: DFQATT and SNEGSKA (reference sequence). The CDR3 region has the DNA TGCAGTGCTAGAGACGGGGCAGAGAATCAGCCCCAGCATTTT. It translates to CSARDGAENQPQHF.

There are many counts of this clonotype. This rearrangement joins TRBV5-1 to TRBJ2-2, with D uncertain. CDR1 is SGHRS, CDR2 YFSETQ, per germline. V lost 0 bases to trimming and J lost 5 bases, with 23 bases between them. The CDR3 runs to 19 residues. This CDR3 is CASSLAAQLFPRWTGELFF. For the CDR3, the DNA is TGCGCCAGCAGCTTGGCCGCACAACTGTTCCCGCGGTGGACCGGGGAGCTGTTTTTT.

Turning to this clonotype: A read error may produce the germline difference seen at one junction end. The chain recombines TRBV6-2 or TRBV6-3 with TRBJ2-4; TRBD2 aligns across 9 bases. The CDR3 has 12 amino acids. Per germline, CDR1 MNHEY and CDR2 SVGEGT. The CDR3 region is CATSYPAGGLYF. The CDR3 bases are TGTGCCACCAGTTACCCAGCGGGGGGACTCTACTTC.

The chain couples TRBV7-9 to TRBJ2-1, with 12 bases aligning to TRBD2. J was trimmed by 4 bases and V by 6 bases; bases with no gene match: 7. The CDR3 has 16 residues. Germline values: CDR1 SEHNR, CDR2 FQNEAQ (reference sequence). CDR3 sequence: CASSSTSGGPYNEQFF. CDR3 sequence (DNA): TGTGCCAGCAGTTCCACTAGCGGGGGGCCATACAATGAGCAGTTCTTC.

The chain is built from TRBV11-3 and TRBJ2-2; 9 bases agree with TRBD1. Per germline, CDR1 SGHNT and CDR2 YENEEA. The CDR3 extends over 19 amino acids. J was trimmed by 5 bases and V by 2 bases; bases with no gene match: 15. CDR3 residues: CASSLSFISDRGETGELFF. Written as DNA, the CDR3 is TGTGCCAGCAGCTTATCCTTTATTTCGGACAGGGGAGAAACCGGGGAGCTGTTTTTT.

This clonotype showed up many times. This rearrangement joins TRBV5-1 to TRBJ2-3, with D unresolved. The CDR3 is made up of 13 amino acids. The V end lost 7 bases, the J end lost 4 bases, and 13 bases lay between the germline ends. Per germline, CDR1 SGHRS and CDR2 YFSETQ. The CDR3 is CASGQELADTQYF. The DNA of the CDR3 is TGCGCCAGCGGTCAGGAATTAGCAGATACGCAGTATTTT.